This record looks at one TCR beta chain sequence and its context. Its target is not known. At one boundary the junction diverges from the germline segment, which might be a read error. Within the sample, other DNA sequences also encode this same CDR3. Germline V gene lookup returns CDR1 SNHLY and CDR2 FYNNEI. The CDR3 sequence is 14 residues long. This entry is derived from a study of Tregs in tolerant kidney transplant recipients. Findings and caveats of the study: Validation in larger populations is needed because few patients were studied. Tolerant patients' donor-specific Tregs expanded beyond overall Tregs, suggesting antigen-driven growth.

The repertoire was sequenced with immunoSEQ multiplex PCR; TCRdb's copy has only in-frame clones and lacks some. The repertoire holds approximately 82,000 clones, 80% to 95% seen once, with more than 1.5% in the top ten. Recipients received nonmyeloablative bone marrow transplants from related graft donors, with transient mixed chimerism. The receptor's source is a human patient who received a combined kidney and bone marrow transplant. Some T cells may be supplied by the graft donor. Sequenced material: CD4+ T cells from blood (PBMCs), taken 12 months after the transplant. V gene TRBV2 combines with J gene TRBJ1-6; 8 bases are a match to TRBD1. This CDR3 is CASSAQGVNSPLHF. CDR3 DNA: TGTGCCAGCAGTGCACAGGGGGTTAATTCCCCCCTCCACTTT.